This T cell receptor (beta chain) emerged from a study of T cells after posttransplantation cyclophosphamide (dated by TCRdb to 2016 to 2017). Regarding the complete study: The study tracked T cell repertoire reconstitution by TRB sequencing after myeloablative bone marrow transplantation using posttransplantation cyclophosphamide as GVHD prophylaxis. In 3 patients, TRB sequencing was also performed on up to about 3 more blood samples taken 2 to 5.2 years after transplant, and in several patients, pretransplant blood was also TRB-sequenced. Antigen receptor sequencing was done on samples from around 32 PTCy-treated patients and from about 17 related bone marrow donors of those patients. Because TRA and TRB clonality correlated tightly in fewer than 10 samples, the subsequent TCR analyses were limited to TRB only. Public TRB sequences were compared against a database of over 3,000 sequences linked to responses to pathogens, tumor antigens, self-antigens and alloantigens. Blood from every one of the 30 to 35 PTCy patients who had 1-year posttransplant specimens underwent TRB sequencing.

The sample's treatment or condition label, in plain terms: high-dose cyclophosphamide on days +3 and +4 as single-agent GVHD prophylaxis. For conditioning, the PTCy patients got busulfan and fludarabine, then a related or unrelated marrow graft, followed by cyclophosphamide on days +3 and +4. PTCy-treated patients came from a prospective multi-institutional clinical trial. Mononuclear cells from peripheral blood and bone marrow were separated by Ficoll-Hypaque density centrifugation and then cryopreserved. Overall study results and their limits: Across 45 patients, recipient CMV seropositivity and CMV reactivation were highly associated with TRB clonality; PTCy diversity was similar to CNI/methotrexate controls. Donor-recipient similarity was low at 1-2 months but increased during the first year, and donor CD8+ memory clones often dominated later blood repertoires. The TRB repertoires of T cells infiltrating skin or GI tract showed only limited overlap with the TRB repertoires of T cells in blood.

Genomic DNA was the input for TRB sequencing, which was run either with the immunoSEQ assay at survey resolution or with the hsTCRB kit. The original pipeline was this. The immunoSEQ software was used for initial read processing, and the LymphoSeq R package was used for repertoire analyses. Clonality was computed as 1 minus normalized Shannon entropy; Gini coefficient was also calculated for each TRB dataset. To infer phenotypes in unsorted samples, TRB sequences from sorted subsets of the recipient or donor were mapped onto unsorted samples from the same recipient. What TCRdb holds here is the immuneACCESS table cut down to in-frame rearrangements. Part of the clones is not present; checked against another copy, under half of the missing clones reflect an unresolved V gene, and the others are unexplained. The V and J calls and clone size were taken over from that table, and D and trimming were inferred from the DNA. The sample yields roughly 20,000 clones; approximately 74% were counted once. Clones ranked in the top ten supply less than 35% of the sample.

From the cysteine up to the phenylalanine, the CDR3 has a length of 14 residues. The DNA shown is the 42-base CDR3, in frame from base 1. V trim: 9 bases; J trim: 7 bases; unmatched bases: 13. CDR1 and CDR2 are drawn from the germline V gene (reference sequence): SGHNT, YYREEE. Notes on this clone: Its recognized antigen is unknown. Per-base qualities were not stored, and no clone one base away is much larger.

The sample was PBMCs, taken after an allogeneic stem cell transplant with post-transplant cyclophosphamide. The clonotype originates from a male patient aged 30 to 39 who received an allogeneic stem cell transplant from a related donor, was CMV-positive, and had acute GVHD only. Some T cells may be donor cells from the graft after a transplant. This chain joins TRBV5-4 to TRBJ1-2; TRBD1 aligns with 9 central bases. The nucleotides are TGTGCCACCGAACCGGACAGGGGTGTAGGTGGCTACACCTTC. This is translated as CATEPDRGVGGYTF. Supplemented by the reference TRBV5-4 and TRBJ1-2 proteins around the CDR3, the complete variable domain is ETGVTQSPTHLIKTRGQQVTLRCSSQSGHNTVSWYQQALGQGPQFIFQYYREEENGRGNFPPRFSGLQFPNYSSELNVNALELDDSALYLCATEPDRGVGGYTFGSGTRLTVV.